This T cell receptor beta chain was sequenced during a study of healthy donors' naive CD4 and CD8 T cells. Whole-study findings and limits: Negatively charged CDR3s marked CD8+ lineage; positively charged CDR3s marked CD4+ lineage.

The CDR3 totals 14 residues. The germline gives CDR1 GTSNPN, CDR2 SVGIG (reference sequence). With 3 bases clipped from V and 5 bases from J, the junction kept 5 bases outside the gene matches. Each TCR library used roughly 490 ng of total RNA and a linear amplification protocol. In the source study's methods: From about five healthy donors, 78,498 rearranged TCR alpha transcripts were sequenced. Each CDR3 protein is one row after TCRdb ran MiXCR on the reads. TCRdb's processing, not the study's, gives the V and J calls here. This sample yields about 180,000 distinct CDR3 sequences, of which 65% to 75% are seen a single time; roughly 2.3% belongs to the top ten. With respect to this clonotype: Its target is unknown.

The TCR originated in a pool of human donors in good health; the sample pools cells from several healthy donors. The sequenced sample consisted of naive CD4+ and CD8+ T cells sorted from blood, pooled from several donors. This chain uses TRBV30 with TRBJ2-7; 12 bases fit TRBD1. The CDR3 coding sequence is TGTGCCTGGAGCACGGGACAGGGGGCCCACGAGCAGTACTTC. Protein product: CAWSTGQGAHEQYF.